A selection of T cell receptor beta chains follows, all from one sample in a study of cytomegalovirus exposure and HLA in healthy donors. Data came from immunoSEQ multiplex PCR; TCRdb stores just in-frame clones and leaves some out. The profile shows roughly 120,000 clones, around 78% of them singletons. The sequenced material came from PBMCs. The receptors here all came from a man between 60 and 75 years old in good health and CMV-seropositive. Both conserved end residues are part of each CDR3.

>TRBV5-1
CASSPEPNGELTNYGYTF
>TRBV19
CASRYRQGSLQPQHF
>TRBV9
CASSSPRGGLGAETQYF
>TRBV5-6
CASSRGQFNSPLHF
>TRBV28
CASSITRLRTEQFF
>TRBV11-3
CASSPRGLAADEQFF
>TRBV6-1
CASSGTGFEQYF
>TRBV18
CASHKGQGLSTDTQYF
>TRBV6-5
CASRTDRATEAFF
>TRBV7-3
CASSLRGLPTDTQYF